Shown below are 5 T cell receptor beta chains from a single sample sequenced in a study of CD8+ T cells in alopecia areata. Reverse transcription of extracted RNA yielded cDNA, which provided the sequencing template. The assay was immunoSEQ multiplex PCR, and TCRdb's table has in-frame clones only and misses some. This sample yields some 56,000 clones, of which about 96% are seen a single time; roughly 25% belongs to the top ten. The source was CD8+ T cells sorted from blood, collected at week 0. The receptors were sampled from a human donor with alopecia areata.

The chain couples TRBV5-6 to TRBJ2-2, with 7 bases aligning to TRBD2. CDR1 is SGHDT, CDR2 YYEEEE, per germline. CDR3 length: 16 amino acids. The V and J ends lost 0 bases and 1 base, in that order; junction bases with no gene match: 3. The CDR3 reads CASSLALAENTGELFF. Written as DNA, the CDR3 is TGTGCCAGCAGCTTGGCGCTAGCGGAGAACACCGGGGAGCTGTTTTTT.

This clone was observed a single time. This chain connects TRBV5-4 to TRBJ2-1, with 11 positions matching TRBD2. With 3 bases clipped from V and 5 bases from J, the junction kept 4 bases outside the gene matches. This CDR3 has 15 amino acids. CDR1 is SGHNT, CDR2 YYREEE, per germline (reference sequence). This chain's CDR3 is CASSSGLAEHNEQFF. Here the CDR3 DNA reads TGTGCCAGCAGCTCGGGACTAGCGGAGCACAATGAGCAGTTCTTC.

V usage is TRBV30 and J usage is TRBJ2-1; TRBD2 matches at 10 bases. The germline V gene has CDR1 GTSNPN and CDR2 SVGIG (reference sequence). The CDR3 runs to 14 residues. V lost 5 bases to trimming and J lost 7 bases; unmatched junction nucleotides: 8. In DNA form, the CDR3 reads TGTGCCTGGGAAGCGGGGGGGCACTGGAATGAGCAGTTCTTC. Protein: CAWEAGGHWNEQFF.

V gene TRBV7-9 combines with J gene TRBJ1-2, with 9 bases matching TRBD1. The CDR3 has 16 amino acids. The V segment lost 5 bases and the J segment 4 bases; nucleotides outside the gene matches: 11. CDR1 and CDR2 from the germline V gene are SEHNR and FQNEAQ (reference sequence). This chain's CDR3 is CASSPAGTGWPYGYTF. DNA for the CDR3: TGTGCCAGCAGCCCCGCTGGGACAGGGTGGCCCTATGGCTACACCTTC.

Comments on this clone: Other DNA sequences in the sample encode the same CDR3. V gene TRBV30 combines with J gene TRBJ2-5, with D tentatively TRBD1 (6 bases). The V gene's germline CDR1 is GTSNPN and CDR2 SVGIG (reference sequence). The CDR3 is made up of 13 amino acids. The V end lost 3 bases, the J end lost 7 bases, and 15 bases lay between the germline ends. CDR3 amino acids: CAWRGHRDWTQYF. CDR3 bases: TGTGCCTGGAGGGGACACCGGGATTGGACCCAGTACTTC.